What follows are 23 T cell receptor beta chains derived from one specimen sequenced in a study of blood T cell repertoires in COVID-19. Clones were read by immunoSEQ multiplex PCR, and TCRdb kept only the in-frame ones, dropping some. The table lists about 85,000 clones, roughly 89% of them singletons. Sequences were obtained from peripheral blood. All receptors derive from a man between 60 and 75 years old with acute or convalescent COVID-19.

The CDR3 DNA sequence: TGTGCCAGCAGTTACTCACACCAGGGTTACGGAAACACCATATATTTT. Protein sequence: CASSYSHQGYGNTIYF. The rearrangement joins TRBV6-5 to TRBJ1-3, with D possibly matching TRBD1 (5 bases). The V and J ends lost 0 bases and 4 bases respectively, with 13 bases between them. The CDR3 runs to 16 residues. Germline CDR1 reads MNHEY; CDR2 reads SVGAGI.

V is TRBV4-1 and J is TRBJ2-1; 12 bases are shared with TRBD1. The germline V gene has CDR1 MGHRA and CDR2 YSYEKL. J lost 8 bases, V lost 5 bases, and 4 bases had no gene match. The CDR3 totals 14 residues. The CDR3, as DNA: TGCGCCAGCAGCGACGGGACAGGGGGCGATGAGCAGTTCTTC. Its protein product is CASSDGTGGDEQFF.

This rearrangement joins TRBV6-5 to TRBJ1-3; possibly TRBD1 for D (6 bases). The CDR3 covers 13 residues. Deletions cut 5 bases from V and 4 bases from J, with 9 bases between. Germline V lookup: CDR1 MNHEY, CDR2 SVGAGI. The CDR3 bases are TGTGCCAGCAGTCCGGGACACGGAAACACCATATATTTT. Amino acid sequence: CASSPGHGNTIYF.

The chain is built from TRBV15 and TRBJ2-2; 7 nucleotides line up with TRBD1. Germline trimming cut 5 bases from V and 6 bases from J; bases unmatched to any gene: 9. The V gene's germline CDR1 is LNHNV and CDR2 YYDKDF (reference sequence). The CDR3 consists of 15 residues. The DNA of the CDR3 is TGTGCCACCAGCCCGACAGGGTGGATGTCCGGGGAGCTGTTTTTT. It yields the protein CATSPTGWMSGELFF.

This chain uses TRBV6-5 with TRBJ1-1; unclear D gene. V gave up 6 bases and J gave up 3 bases, with 5 bases separating them. Germline CDR1 reads MNHEY; CDR2 reads SVGAGI. CDR3 length equals 11 residues. The CDR3 sequence is CASRPDTEAFF. As DNA, the CDR3 is TGTGCCAGCAGACCAGACACTGAAGCTTTCTTT.

The chain is built from TRBV4-2 and TRBJ2-5; D perhaps matches TRBD1 (6 bases). V was pared by 1 base and J by 3 bases, with 9 bases between. This CDR3 has 14 amino acids. The germline V gene encodes CDR1 LGHNA and CDR2 YNFKEQ. This CDR3 reads CASSQGEGEETQYF. Written as DNA, the CDR3 is TGTGCCAGCAGCCAAGGAGAGGGGGAAGAGACCCAGTACTTC.

This chain joins TRBV6-2 or TRBV6-3 and TRBJ2-1; D is perhaps TRBD2 (7 bases). The CDR3 spans 18 residues. The germline gives CDR1 MNHEY, CDR2 SVGEGT. The ends were cut back, 2 bases at V and 7 bases at J, with 24 bases in the middle. The CDR3 coding sequence is TGTGCCAGCAGTTACCCCCCTCCTACTGCGGGGGCCAGGAATGAGCAGTTCTTC. Its translation: CASSYPPPTAGARNEQFF.

The chain combines TRBV18 with TRBJ1-3; no definite D call. The CDR3 contains 14 residues. Germline V lookup: CDR1 KGHSH, CDR2 LQKENI. Trimming pared 2 bases from V and 4 bases from J, leaving 9 bases between. This CDR3 reads CASSPFGSGNTIYF. In nucleotides, the CDR3 is TGTGCCAGCTCACCATTCGGGTCCGGAAACACCATATATTTT.

The V gene is TRBV7-8, the J gene TRBJ1-2; no definite D call. The CDR3 covers 14 residues. The V end was cut by 1 base, the J end by 0 bases, with 6 bases between. CDR1 is SGHVS and CDR2 is FQNEAQ in the germline V gene. Here the CDR3 reads CASSLDSSNYGYTF. The CDR3 DNA reads TGTGCCAGCAGCTTAGACTCCTCTAACTATGGCTACACCTTC.

V and J are TRBV5-1 and TRBJ2-6; 7 bases are shared with TRBD1. The CDR3 is 15 residues long. The germline gives CDR1 SGHRS, CDR2 YFSETQ. J was trimmed by 4 bases and V by 5 bases; bases with no gene match: 6. CDR3 bases: TGCGCCAGCAGGGGACAGCAGGCCGGGGCCAACGTCCTGACTTTC. Encoded protein: CASRGQQAGANVLTF.

The chain carries TRBV6-5 and TRBJ1-6, with 7 bases fitting TRBD1. The CDR3 runs 14 residues. V was clipped by 7 bases and J by 5 bases; unmatched bases: 5. CDR1 is MNHEY and CDR2 is SVGAGI in the germline V gene. The CDR3 region is CASTQQGNNSPLHF. CDR3 DNA sequence: TGTGCCAGCACCCAACAGGGGAATAATTCACCCCTCCACTTT.

This chain joins TRBV7-9 and TRBJ2-7; 7 bases are shared with TRBD1. Germline V CDR1 and CDR2: SEHNR, FQNEAQ (reference sequence). This CDR3 is 15 amino acids long. J gave up 3 bases and V 7 bases, and 12 bases lay outside the gene matches. DNA for the CDR3: TGTGCCAGCACCTTGGGTGCAGGGGGTATCTACGAGCAGTACTTC. It yields the protein CASTLGAGGIYEQYF.

The J gene is TRBJ1-2, the V gene TRBV2; 11 bases line up with TRBD1. This CDR3 has 13 amino acids. V was pared by 6 bases and J by 8 bases, with 5 bases of the junction left unmatched. Germline loops: CDR1 SNHLY, CDR2 FYNNEI. The CDR3 DNA sequence: TGTGCCAGCAGGGGGACAGGGGGTCACGGCTACACCTTC. Translated, it gives CASRGTGGHGYTF.

CDR3 loop: CASTSGGSSYNSPLHF. The CDR3, as DNA: TGTGCCAGCACCTCGGGGGGGAGCTCCTATAATTCACCCCTCCACTTT. The chain is built from TRBV28 and TRBJ1-6; maybe TRBD1 (5 bases). V lost 7 bases and J 0 bases, leaving 13 bases between the germline ends. The germline V gene has CDR1 MDHEN and CDR2 SYDVKM. The CDR3 has 16 residues.

This clone is a singleton in its sample. This chain joins TRBV9 and TRBJ1-1; TRBD1 aligns across 11 bases. Germline trimming cut 4 bases from V and 4 bases from J; bases unmatched to any gene: 3. This CDR3 spans 14 amino acids. Germline assignment: CDR1 SGDLS and CDR2 YYNGEE. CDR3 in amino acids: CASSLGQGGTEAFF. The DNA of the CDR3 is TGTGCCAGCAGCTTGGGACAGGGGGGCACTGAAGCTTTCTTT. The full variable domain, with the rest looked up from reference TRBV9 and TRBJ1-1, is DSGVTQTPKHLITATGQRVTLRCSPRSGDLSVYWYQQSLDQGLQFLIQYYNGEERAKGNILERFSAQQFPDLHSELNLSSLELGDSALYFCASSLGQGGTEAFFGQGTRLTVV.

The chain recombines TRBV4-3 with TRBJ1-5; the D gene is possibly TRBD1 (6 bases). Trimming took off 4 bases at V and 6 bases at J, with 10 bases between the two ends. Germline V gene lookup returns CDR1 LGHNA and CDR2 YSLEER. The CDR3 length is 13 residues. CDR3: CASSRQQGQPQHF. CDR3 in DNA: TGCGCCAGCAGCCGACAACAGGGTCAGCCCCAGCATTTT.

The chain has TRBV7-9 and TRBJ1-2, with unresolved D. CDR1 SEHNR and CDR2 FQNEAQ come from the germline V gene (reference sequence). The CDR3 is 12 residues long. The V end lost 1 base, the J end lost 13 bases, and 13 bases lay between the germline ends. The CDR3 sequence is CASSLVELEGTF. The DNA for the CDR3 is TGTGCCAGCAGCTTAGTTGAGTTGGAGGGCACCTTC.

The chain couples TRBV27 to TRBJ1-6; 7 positions match TRBD1. From germline, CDR1 is MNHEY and CDR2 SMNVEV (reference sequence). The V segment lost 6 bases and the J segment 0 bases; nucleotides outside the gene matches: 5. CDR3 length: 16 residues. The CDR3 is CASSPRQGSYNSPLHF. The CDR3 DNA follows: TGTGCCAGCAGCCCCCGACAGGGCTCCTATAATTCACCCCTCCACTTT.

The chain joins TRBV11-2 to TRBJ1-4, with 8 bases that match TRBD1. The CDR3 is 14 residues long. Germline CDR1 reads SGHAT; CDR2 reads FQNNGV. Trimming removed 6 bases from V and 5 bases from J; junction bases left unmatched: 5. The CDR3 DNA sequence: TGTGCCAGCAGGTTGACAGGGGTGAATGAAAAACTGTTTTTT. Translation: CASRLTGVNEKLFF.

This chain uses TRBV19 with TRBJ2-5; a possible D gene is TRBD1 (5 bases). The germline gives CDR1 LNHDA, CDR2 SQIVND (reference sequence). Trimming shortened V by 3 bases and J by 4 bases, and 18 bases separated the two germline ends. CDR3 length: 16 residues. DNA for the CDR3: TGTGCCAGTAGTATGGGTCGCGGCAGGGCGTTAGAGACCCAGTACTTC. Translated: CASSMGRGRALETQYF. The full variable domain, completed using reference TRBV19 and TRBJ2-5, is DGGITQSPKYLFRKEGQNVTLSCEQNLNHDAMYWYRQDPGQGLRLIYYSQIVNDFQKGDIAEGYSVSREKKESFPLTVTSAQKNPTAFYLCASSMGRGRALETQYFGPGTRLLVL.

To note about this clone: Compared with germline, one end of the junction differs, possibly owing to a read error. The chain links TRBV6-1 to TRBJ1-5; 7 bases fit TRBD1. CDR3 length: 14 residues. Germline V gives CDR1 MNHNS, CDR2 SASEGT. The CDR3 loop is CAGSLRQGTQPQHF. DNA for the CDR3: TGTGCCGGCAGTCTACGACAGGGAACTCAGCCCCAGCATTTT.

The chain is built from TRBV6-6 and TRBJ1-3; D is possibly TRBD1 (6 bases). Germline-derived CDR1 and CDR2 are MNHNY and SVGAGI (reference sequence). The length of the CDR3 is 14 residues. Trimming removed 6 bases at V and 4 bases at J, with 13 bases between. The CDR3 sequence is CASSLSGVGNTIYF. As DNA, the CDR3 is TGTGCCAGCAGCCTGTCAGGGGTCGGAAACACCATATATTTT.

This chain connects TRBV4-1 to TRBJ1-2, with TRBD1 matching over 7 bases. The ends lost 4 bases at V and 4 bases at J; junction bases unmatched: 9. The CDR3 sequence is 15 residues long. Germline loops: CDR1 MGHRA, CDR2 YSYEKL. The CDR3 DNA is TGCGCCAGCAGCCCTCGCGAGGGGGCGATCTATGGCTACACCTTC. As protein: CASSPREGAIYGYTF.